The 21 T cell receptor beta chains below come from one sample, sequenced in a study of breast tumors, draining lymph nodes, adjacent tissues. MiXCR was run by TCRdb on the multiplex PCR reads, yielding one entry per CDR3 protein. The table records fewer than 200,000 distinct CDR3 sequences, about 30% of them present only once. Samples came from axillary lymph nodes draining the breast cancer. The source material was axillary lymph node tissue. These receptors all stem from a female donor with breast cancer. Some clones in this sample may be carry-over from other donors' samples.

This clonotype appeared a single time. A read error may explain this, as a much larger clone is one base away. This sequence joins TRBV4-3 and TRBJ1-2; no clear D. The CDR3 length is 17 residues. V dropped 0 bases and J dropped 1 base, with 15 bases sitting between them. Germline CDR1 reads LGHNA; CDR2 reads YSLEER. As DNA, the CDR3 is TGCGCCAGCAGCCAAGATTATCTCGGGCAGGTTAACTATGGCTACACCTTC. Translation gives CASSQDYLGQVNYGYTF.

This clonotype has only one observation. This chain uses TRBV12-3 or TRBV12-4 with TRBJ1-2, with 7 bases matching TRBD1. The V and J ends lost 7 bases and 2 bases, in that order; junction bases with no gene match: 10. The CDR3 totals 15 residues. CDR3 DNA: TGTGCCAGCACCACAGGGGATCCCTTGAACTATGGCTACACCTTC. Its translation: CASTTGDPLNYGYTF.

Many counts were recorded for this clonotype. The CDR3 DNA sequence: TGTGCCAGTAGTGCCAGAGGGACAGCCTACGAGCAGTACTTC. It is translated as CASSARGTAYEQYF. The chain couples TRBV19 to TRBJ2-7; TRBD1 matches at 7 bases. In germline, CDR1 is LNHDA, CDR2 SQIVND (reference sequence). The CDR3 consists of 14 residues. The J segment lost 2 bases and the V segment lost 5 bases, leaving 6 bases of the junction unmatched.

This clonotype was recorded at least ten times. The V gene is TRBV20-1, the J gene TRBJ2-3; 8 bases map to TRBD2. Trimming cost V 0 bases and J 3 bases; bases outside gene matches: 8. The CDR3 loop spans 16 amino acids. CDR1 is DFQATT, CDR2 SNEGSKA, per germline (reference sequence). The CDR3 region has the DNA TGCAGTGCTAGAGATCGATGGGCTAGCGGGACAGATACGCAGTATTTT. Protein product: CSARDRWASGTDTQYF.

A few counts support this clonotype. This rearrangement joins TRBV5-6 to TRBJ2-5; 12 bases map to TRBD2. Germline V gene lookup returns CDR1 SGHDT and CDR2 YYEEEE. The CDR3 is 19 residues long. Losses at the gene ends were 2 bases for V and 0 bases for J; bases not matched to a gene: 11. This chain's CDR3 is CASSFFGLAGGSNQETQYF. CDR3 sequence (DNA): TGTGCCAGCAGCTTTTTTGGGCTAGCGGGAGGGTCCAACCAAGAGACCCAGTACTTC.

This clonotype was counted only a few times. A read error is likely, as this CDR3 ends without the conserved phenylalanine or tryptophan. The chain joins TRBV9 to TRBJ2-5; 7 bases map to TRBD1. The ends lost 4 bases at V and 3 bases at J; junction bases unmatched: 3. CDR1 SGDLS and CDR2 YYNGEE come from the germline V gene. The CDR3 is 13 residues long. The CDR3 here is CASSPGTEETQYS. CDR3 nucleotide sequence: TGTGCCAGCAGCCCCGGGACAGAAGAGACCCAGTACTCC.

This clonotype was counted at least ten times. The chain joins TRBV6-5 to TRBJ2-7; tentatively, D is TRBD1 (5 bases). Germline-derived CDR1 and CDR2 are MNHEY and SVGAGI. Between the trimmed V and J ends, which lost 2 bases and 0 bases, there was a span of 14 bases. The CDR3 is made up of 16 amino acids. CDR3 protein: CASSYRPQGNSYEQYF. The DNA for the CDR3 is TGTGCCAGCAGTTACCGTCCCCAGGGAAACTCCTACGAGCAGTACTTC.

As for this clonotype: One base away lies a much larger clone, so this may be a sequencing read error. CDR3 in amino acids: CSASLAGIRNNERFF. The CDR3 nucleotides are TGCAGTGCTAGCCTCGCCGGGATCCGCAACAATGAGCGGTTCTTC. This rearrangement joins TRBV20-1 to TRBJ2-1; TRBD2 is a possible D gene (5 bases). The CDR3 length is 15 residues. Germline V CDR1 and CDR2: DFQATT, SNEGSKA (reference sequence).

This clonotype was counted only a few times. A read error may explain this, as a much larger clone is one base away. No conserved phenylalanine or tryptophan ends this CDR3, so it is likely a read error. The chain is built from TRBV9 and TRBJ2-7, with no clear D. Germline values: CDR1 SGDLS, CDR2 YYNGEE. This CDR3 comprises 13 residues. Here the CDR3 reads CASSVTNSNEQYS. DNA for the CDR3: TGTGCCAGCAGCGTAACAAACTCCAACGAGCAGTACTCC.

This clonotype was observed many times. The genes are TRBV5-1 and TRBJ2-3; 7 bases are a match to TRBD1. The CDR3 has 15 amino acids. Losses at the gene ends were 3 bases for V and 2 bases for J; bases not matched to a gene: 6. Germline V gives CDR1 SGHRS, CDR2 YFSETQ. The CDR3 nucleotides are TGCGCCAGCAGCTCGGACAGGTCCCTCACAGATACGCAGTATTTT. Translating it yields CASSSDRSLTDTQYF.

The CDR3 DNA sequence: TGTGCCAGCAGTAACAGGGAGGCAGATACGCAGTATTTT. It is translated as CASSNREADTQYF. This rearrangement joins TRBV6-2 or TRBV6-3 to TRBJ2-3; possibly TRBD1 or TRBD2 for D (6 bases each). Germline CDR1 MNHEY, CDR2 SVGEGT. The CDR3 runs to 13 residues. The V and J ends lost 5 bases and 4 bases respectively, with 10 bases between them.

This chain joins TRBV6-2 or TRBV6-3 and TRBJ2-5; TRBD2 agrees at 8 bases. The CDR3 sequence is 16 residues long. V was pared by 5 bases and J by 5 bases, with 13 bases of the junction left unmatched. Looked up from germline, CDR1 is MNHEY and CDR2 is SVGEGT. Here the CDR3 DNA reads TGTGCCAGCAGTCCGATTAGTGGACTAGCCCCCGAGACCCAGTACTTC. Its translation is CASSPISGLAPETQYF.

In the case of this clonotype: Sequence at one end of the junction differs from germline and may be a read error. The V call is TRBV20-1, the J call TRBJ2-5; D might be TRBD1 or TRBD2, each matching 5 bases. CDR3 size: 14 residues. Germline V lookup: CDR1 DFQATT, CDR2 SNEGSKA (reference sequence). CDR3 sequence reads: CSARDFGTRENQYF. CDR3 in DNA: TGCAGTGCTAGAGACTTCGGGACCAGAGAGAACCAGTACTTC.

This sequence joins TRBV29-1 and TRBJ2-7; TRBD1 might be the D (5 bases). The CDR3 is 16 amino acids. Germline V lookup: CDR1 SQVTM, CDR2 ANQGSEA. Trimming took 8 bases from V and 5 from J, leaving 28 bases between them. CDR3 bases: TGCAGCTTAGATGAGGCAGGGTGGCCCTCCGTAGACGAGCAGTACTTC. This gives the protein CSLDEAGWPSVDEQYF.

This clonotype appeared many times. The genes are TRBV29-1 and TRBJ2-7, with D possibly TRBD1 on 6 matching bases. The V end lost 2 bases, the J end lost 2 bases, and 13 bases lay between the germline ends. CDR3 length: 14 amino acids. Germline V gives CDR1 SQVTM, CDR2 ANQGSEA. The CDR3 DNA reads TGCAGCGTTGAAAGGCAGGGGCGAGCCTACGAGCAGTACTTC. Translation: CSVERQGRAYEQYF.

This clonotype was observed at least ten times. V usage is TRBV20-1 and J usage is TRBJ2-6; the D call may be TRBD1 or TRBD2 (5 bases each). The CDR3 loop spans 13 amino acids. The V gene's germline CDR1 is DFQATT and CDR2 SNEGSKA (reference sequence). The CDR3 is CGTQATGANVLTF. CDR3 bases: TGCGGGACGCAGGCAACTGGGGCCAACGTCCTGACTTTC.

In this sample, this clonotype turned up a few times. The J gene is TRBJ1-6, the V gene TRBV25-1, with D uncertain. Trimming removed 4 bases from V and 12 bases from J, with 16 bases in between. Germline V gene lookup returns CDR1 MGHDK and CDR2 SYGVNS. The CDR3 sequence is 14 residues long. The CDR3 coding sequence is TGTGCCAGCAGTGGGGTCGCGAGAAAATTACCCCTCCACTTT. Protein product: CASSGVARKLPLHF.

This chain links TRBV6-4 with TRBJ2-2; D is perhaps TRBD1 (5 bases). V was clipped by 7 bases and J by 2 bases, with 17 bases between them. CDR3 length: 16 amino acids. The V gene's germline CDR1 is MRHNA and CDR2 SNTAGT. For the CDR3, the DNA is TGTGCCAGCAAAAAAGTCAGGGTCGGAAACACCGGGGAGCTGTTTTTT. Amino acid sequence: CASKKVRVGNTGELFF.

This clonotype was observed many times. The genes are TRBV27 and TRBJ2-1, with D perhaps TRBD2 (5 bases). V lost 6 bases and J 9 bases, leaving 24 bases between the germline ends. This CDR3 is 16 amino acids long. The germline V gene has CDR1 MNHEY and CDR2 SMNVEV (reference sequence). The CDR3 DNA follows: TGTGCCAGCAGCCTTTACGTGTCTTTCAACGGAGGTGAGCAGTTCTTC. Translating it yields CASSLYVSFNGGEQFF.

In its sample, this clonotype was seen a few times. The chain joins TRBV5-6 to TRBJ1-1; 7 nucleotides line up with TRBD1. Per the germline V gene, CDR1 is SGHDT and CDR2 is YYEEEE. This CDR3 is 19 amino acids long. V shed 3 bases and J 0 bases; nucleotides not matched to a gene: 17. In DNA, the CDR3 is TGTGCCAGCAGCTCAAATGATGTGGGCAGGGGGGACGTGAACACTGAAGCTTTCTTT. Its translation: CASSSNDVGRGDVNTEAFF.

The table lists this clonotype with many counts. V gene TRBV2 combines with J gene TRBJ1-5; D gene ambiguous. Germline lookup yields CDR1 SNHLY and CDR2 FYNNEI. Trimming pared 3 bases from V and 4 bases from J, leaving 10 bases between. The CDR3 loop spans 14 amino acids. CDR3 sequence: CASSDQFGNQPQHF. CDR3 in DNA: TGTGCCAGCAGTGACCAGTTTGGAAATCAGCCCCAGCATTTT.